The 24 T cell receptor beta chains presented below share a single source sample, sequenced in a study of post-analysis software for immune sequencing data. Carried by the TCR beta cDNA libraries were unique molecular identifiers. One entry per CDR3 protein, called by TCRdb with MiXCR from the PCR reads. The profile covers hundreds of thousands of distinct CDR3 sequences, with around 47% appearing a single time and about 1.5% taken by the ten largest. General observations from the study: In patients, TRBV5-6, TRBV5-1 and TRBV20-1 belonged to roughly five TRBV segments found more frequently than in controls.

These receptors have no identified antigens. Sequences were obtained from blood. The receptors here all came from a girl between 10 and 17 years old with multiple sclerosis.

As concerns this clonotype: The junction does not match germline at one end; this may be a read error. The rearrangement uses TRBV9 and TRBJ2-3; perhaps TRBD1 as D (5 bases). This CDR3 has 12 amino acids. Germline CDR1 SGDLS, CDR2 YYNGEE. The CDR3 DNA sequence: TGTGCCAGCAGCTTGGGCACAGGTACGCAGTATTTT. This translates into CASSLGTGTQYF.

This clonotype was seen a few times. This sequence joins TRBV4-1 and TRBJ2-5, with D tentatively TRBD1 (5 bases). This CDR3 has 14 amino acids. The germline V gene encodes CDR1 MGHRA and CDR2 YSYEKL. The V and J ends lost 0 bases and 4 bases respectively, with 9 bases between them. CDR3 sequence: CASSQEGRVETQYF. The CDR3 bases are TGCGCCAGCAGCCAAGAAGGCAGGGTAGAGACCCAGTACTTC.

This chain links TRBV5-1 with TRBJ1-6, with D perhaps matching TRBD1 (5 bases). From germline, CDR1 is SGHRS and CDR2 YFSETQ. The CDR3 loop spans 16 amino acids. Deletions cut 1 base from V and 7 bases from J, with 15 bases between. The CDR3 nucleotides are TGCGCCAGCAGCTTGAACGCAGGGCTCTTCAATTCACCCCTCCACTTT. This codes for CASSLNAGLFNSPLHF. The full variable domain, its missing parts supplied by reference TRBV5-1 and TRBJ1-6, is KAGVTQTPRYLIKTRGQQVTLSCSPISGHRSVSWYQQTPGQGLQFLFEYFSETQRNKGNFPGRFSGRQFSNSRSEMNVSTLELGDSALYLCASSLNAGLFNSPLHFGNGTRLTVT.

CDR3 in DNA: TGTGCCAGCAGCGTCTCCCGCCCCCTACCCAACAATGAGCAGTTCTTC. Translating it yields CASSVSRPLPNNEQFF. This rearrangement joins TRBV9 to TRBJ2-1; D ambiguous. Germline-derived CDR1 and CDR2 are SGDLS and YYNGEE. The CDR3 contains 16 residues. V lost 2 bases to trimming and J lost 5 bases, with 17 bases between them.

This clonotype was counted a few times. V usage is TRBV25-1 and J usage is TRBJ2-7; TRBD2 matches 8 bases. The J call may be mistaken, given a closer DNA end match to TRBJ2-5. Germline CDR1 and CDR2: MGHDK and SYGVNS. This CDR3 spans 16 amino acids. In nucleotides, the CDR3 is TGTGCCAGCAGTGAATACCGGGCGGGAGGCTTGGAGACCCAGTACTTC. As protein: CASSEYRAGGLETQYF.

The chain uses TRBV20-1 and TRBJ2-5; no clear D gene. In germline, CDR1 is DFQATT, CDR2 SNEGSKA (reference sequence). The V end lost 6 bases, the J end lost 4 bases, and 18 bases lay between the germline ends. The CDR3 covers 14 residues. The DNA for the CDR3 is TGCAGTGCCCCTCCCGCCAGCGAACGAGAGACCCAGTACTTC. Protein sequence: CSAPPASERETQYF.

In this sample, this clonotype turned up a few times. The gene calls are TRBV2 and TRBJ2-3; TRBD2 might be the D (5 bases). From germline, CDR1 is SNHLY and CDR2 FYNNEI. The V and J ends lost 7 bases and 1 base respectively, with 12 bases between them. This CDR3 is built from 14 residues. In nucleotides, the CDR3 is TGTGCCAGCAAGACAAGCGGAGGCACAGATACGCAGTATTTT. Protein sequence: CASKTSGGTDTQYF.

The J gene is TRBJ2-6, the V gene TRBV12-3 or TRBV12-4; D uncertain. V lost 4 bases and J lost 3, with 10 bases in between. The CDR3 extends over 15 amino acids. The CDR3 protein is CASSSTIDGANVLTF. CDR3 DNA sequence: TGTGCCAGCAGTTCCACGATAGATGGGGCCAACGTCCTGACTTTC.

In its sample, this clonotype was seen once. The rearrangement uses TRBV29-1 and TRBJ1-1; D is perhaps TRBD1 (6 bases). Trimming took 4 bases from V and 4 from J, leaving 19 bases between them. This CDR3 region has 15 residues. Germline lookup yields CDR1 SQVTM and CDR2 ANQGSEA. The CDR3: CSVGGRQRLSTEAFF. CDR3 nucleotides: TGCAGCGTTGGGGGGCGACAGAGACTGAGCACTGAAGCTTTCTTT.

In this sample, this clonotype turned up a few times. The rearrangement links TRBV20-1 to TRBJ2-5; TRBD2 is a possible D gene (5 bases). The germline V gene encodes CDR1 DFQATT and CDR2 SNEGSKA (reference sequence). The ends were cut back, 5 bases at V and 2 bases at J, with 21 bases in the middle. The CDR3 is 16 residues long. The CDR3 sequence: CSAAFWFAGPQETQYF. CDR3 sequence (DNA): TGCAGTGCTGCCTTCTGGTTTGCGGGCCCTCAAGAGACCCAGTACTTC.

As for this clonotype: A read error may be the cause here, since a much bigger clone is one base away. This chain joins TRBV11-2 and TRBJ2-6; D not resolved. This CDR3 has 15 residues. Germline V gene sequence: CDR1 SGHAT, CDR2 FQNNGV. The germline V and J ends were trimmed by 1 base and 0 bases, with 4 bases remaining between them. The CDR3 spells CASSLGHSGANVLTF. The CDR3 bases are TGTGCCAGCAGCTTAGGGCACTCTGGGGCCAACGTCCTGACTTTC.

On this clonotype: One end of the junction fails to match germline, which may point to a read error. The gene calls are TRBV6-1 and TRBJ2-5; TRBD1 matches 7 bases. The J call is uncertain, as TRBJ2-7 better fits the DNA end. The CDR3 is 14 amino acids. Germline V CDR1 and CDR2: MNHNS, SASEGT. CDR3 residues: CASREGIGGSEQYF. The CDR3 nucleotides are TGTGCCAGCAGGGAAGGGATAGGGGGCAGCGAGCAGTACTTC.

About this clonotype: One end of the junction is discordant with germline, which a read error may explain. This CDR3 reads CASSEAFGAGSGYTF. The CDR3 DNA is TGTGCCAGCAGCGAAGCCTTTGGGGCGGGGAGTGGCTACACCTTC. The rearrangement uses TRBV2 and TRBJ1-2; a possible D gene is TRBD1 (5 bases). The length of the CDR3 is 15 residues. Germline V gene lookup returns CDR1 SNHLY and CDR2 FYNNEI.

This clonotype has more than one count but fewer than ten. This rearrangement joins TRBV12-3 or TRBV12-4 to TRBJ2-7; TRBD1 might be the D (5 bases). With 2 bases removed from V and 4 bases from J, the gap between germline ends came to 15 bases. The CDR3 loop spans 15 amino acids. CDR3 in amino acids: CASSLRGRRWYEQYF. DNA for the CDR3: TGTGCCAGCAGTTTAAGGGGTCGGCGGTGGTACGAGCAGTACTTC.

The chain links TRBV11-2 to TRBJ1-2, with D possibly matching TRBD1 (6 bases). Germline V gene sequence: CDR1 SGHAT, CDR2 FQNNGV. The CDR3 extends over 14 amino acids. V dropped 0 bases and J dropped 7 bases, with 12 bases sitting between them. This chain's CDR3 is CASSLEEQGGGYTF. The CDR3 DNA reads as TGTGCCAGCAGCTTAGAAGAACAGGGAGGTGGCTACACCTTC.

V is TRBV10-3 and J is TRBJ2-7, with D perhaps TRBD1 (7 bases). With 11 bases removed from V and 6 bases from J, the gap between germline ends came to 17 bases. The germline V gene has CDR1 ENHRY and CDR2 SYGVKD. The CDR3 is made up of 12 amino acids. CDR3 region: CALAEGAGEQYF. Here the CDR3 DNA reads TGTGCCCTCGCGGAGGGGGCGGGCGAGCAGTACTTC.

This clonotype was seen only a few times. This chain uses TRBV29-1 with TRBJ2-3, with D hard to call. V was cut by 6 bases and J by 7 bases, with 8 bases left in between. The V gene's germline CDR1 is SQVTM and CDR2 ANQGSEA. This CDR3 comprises 10 residues. This chain's CDR3 is CSVFLNTQYF. The CDR3 bases are TGCAGCGTCTTCTTAAATACGCAGTATTTT.

The CDR3 region has the DNA TGTGCCATCAGTGAAGGACAGGGGATAGACTACACCTTC. Its translation: CAISEGQGIDYTF. The gene calls are TRBV10-3 and TRBJ1-2; 9 bases align to TRBD1. CDR1 and CDR2 from the germline V gene are ENHRY and SYGVKD. V shed 3 bases, J shed 10 bases, and the junction held 6 bases outside the gene matches. The CDR3 length is 13 residues.

The genes are TRBV7-3 and TRBJ2-3; D is perhaps TRBD2 (5 bases). Deletions cut 5 bases from V and 3 bases from J, with 15 bases between. The germline gives CDR1 SGHTA, CDR2 FQGTGA. This CDR3 is built from 15 residues. The CDR3 DNA follows: TGTGCCAGCAGCCGAGGGCAGCTCTCGACAGATACGCAGTATTTT. This translates into CASSRGQLSTDTQYF.

This rearrangement joins TRBV4-1 to TRBJ2-7, with D tentatively TRBD1 (5 bases). This CDR3 is 13 amino acids long. V was clipped by 1 base and J by 7 bases, with 11 bases between them. In germline, CDR1 is MGHRA, CDR2 YSYEKL. The CDR3 DNA follows: TGCGCCAGCAGCCAAGCCTGGGGCGCGGAGCAGTACTTC. It codes for CASSQAWGAEQYF.

The chain carries TRBV7-2 and TRBJ1-2, with 11 bases matching TRBD1. This CDR3 has 16 amino acids. The V gene's germline CDR1 is SGHTA and CDR2 FQGNSA. Losses at the gene ends were 3 bases for V and 8 bases for J; bases not matched to a gene: 11. CDR3 region: CASSFRARDRGIGYTF. In DNA, the CDR3 is TGTGCCAGCAGCTTTCGGGCCCGGGACAGGGGGATCGGCTACACCTTC.

The J gene is TRBJ1-4, the V gene TRBV5-6; weak D call: TRBD1 (5 bases). Trimming took off 0 bases at V and 5 bases at J, with 11 bases between the two ends. The CDR3 is made up of 15 amino acids. Germline assignment: CDR1 SGHDT and CDR2 YYEEEE. CDR3 in amino acids: CASSLERGINEKLFF. CDR3 nucleotide sequence: TGTGCCAGCAGCTTGGAGCGGGGGATAAATGAAAAACTGTTTTTT.

The chain joins TRBV20-1 to TRBJ2-1; 7 bases map to TRBD2. CDR1 and CDR2 (germline): DFQATT, SNEGSKA (reference sequence). With 5 bases clipped from V and 4 bases from J, the junction kept 14 bases outside the gene matches. CDR3 length equals 16 residues. CDR3 residues: CSAVPPGPAGYNEQFF. CDR3 nucleotide sequence: TGCAGTGCTGTACCCCCGGGACCAGCGGGGTACAATGAGCAGTTCTTC.

A few counts support this clonotype. The chain carries TRBV2 and TRBJ2-1; TRBD2 might be the D (5 bases). The CDR3 runs to 15 residues. Trimming shortened V by 5 bases and J by 6 bases, and 17 bases separated the two germline ends. Germline values: CDR1 SNHLY, CDR2 FYNNEI. The CDR3 spells CASSTRANGFNEQFF. The DNA of the CDR3 is TGTGCCAGCAGTACGCGGGCTAATGGGTTCAATGAGCAGTTCTTC.